This TCR beta chain was identified during a study of radiotherapy plus CTLA-4 blockade in lung cancer. Focal radiation plus CTLA-4 blockade with ipilimumab was administered to patients who had chemo-refractory metastatic non-small-cell lung cancer. Concerning this clone: Antigen unknown.

This CDR3 comprises 16 residues. Germline assignment: CDR1 SGHNT and CDR2 YYREEE (reference sequence). Between the trimmed V and J ends, which lost 4 bases and 4 bases, there was a span of 18 bases. Measured with immunoSEQ multiplex PCR; TCRdb has only the in-frame clones, and not every one. The sample contains about 86,000 clones, less than 90% of which appear only once. Study-level findings and limits: According to reports, early shifts in blood T cell clones, alongside interferon-beta, forecast response most accurately.

This receptor was obtained from a human donor with non-small cell lung cancer who had stable disease on radiotherapy plus ipilimumab. V is TRBV5-4 and J is TRBJ2-1; TRBD1 or TRBD2 may be the D gene (7 bases each). The sample consisted of peripheral blood, taken from a patient treated with radiotherapy plus ipilimumab. CDR3 bases: TGTGCCAGCAGCCAGGGGGGGCTGACGGAGTACAATGAGCAGTTCTTC. Protein product: CASSQGGLTEYNEQFF. The full variable domain, rest sourced from reference TRBV5-4 and TRBJ2-1, is ETGVTQSPTHLIKTRGQQVTLRCSSQSGHNTVSWYQQALGQGPQFIFQYYREEENGRGNFPPRFSGLQFPNYSSELNVNALELDDSALYLCASSQGGLTEYNEQFFGPGTRLTVL.